This T cell receptor beta chain derives from a study of blood T cell repertoires in COVID-19. This CDR3 region has 17 residues. Trimming cost V 4 bases and J 0 bases; bases outside gene matches: 6. Germline values: CDR1 LNHNV, CDR2 YYDKDF (reference sequence). Using immunoSEQ multiplex PCR, the repertoire was profiled, and TCRdb retains in-frame clones only, with some absent. The sample consists of around 58,000 clones, roughly nine tenths of them appearing once. The sequencing input was peripheral blood. The source of this sequence is a woman aged 60 to 75 with active or convalescent COVID-19. This rearrangement joins TRBV15 to TRBJ2-3; 11 nucleotides align to TRBD2. For the CDR3, the DNA is TGTGCCACCAGCAACCCTTTAGCGGGGGGGAGCACAGATACGCAGTATTTT. Encoded protein: CATSNPLAGGSTDTQYF.